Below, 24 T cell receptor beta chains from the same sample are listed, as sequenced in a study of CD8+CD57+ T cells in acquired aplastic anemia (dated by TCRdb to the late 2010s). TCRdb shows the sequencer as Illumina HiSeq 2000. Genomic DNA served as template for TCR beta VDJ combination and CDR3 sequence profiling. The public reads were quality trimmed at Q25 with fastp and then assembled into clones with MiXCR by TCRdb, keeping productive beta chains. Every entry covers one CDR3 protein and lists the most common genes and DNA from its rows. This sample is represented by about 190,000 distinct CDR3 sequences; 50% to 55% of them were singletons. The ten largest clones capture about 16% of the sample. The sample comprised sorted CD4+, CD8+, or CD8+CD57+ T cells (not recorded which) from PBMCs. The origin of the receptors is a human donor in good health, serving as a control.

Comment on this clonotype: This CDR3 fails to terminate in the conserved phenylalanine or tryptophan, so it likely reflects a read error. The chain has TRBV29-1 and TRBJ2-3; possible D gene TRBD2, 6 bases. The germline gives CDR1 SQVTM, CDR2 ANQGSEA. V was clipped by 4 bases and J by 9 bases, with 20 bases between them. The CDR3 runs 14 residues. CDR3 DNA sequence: TGCAGCGTTGTGGGTCAACTCATGCGGGACACGCAGTATCTT. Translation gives CSVVGQLMRDTQYL.

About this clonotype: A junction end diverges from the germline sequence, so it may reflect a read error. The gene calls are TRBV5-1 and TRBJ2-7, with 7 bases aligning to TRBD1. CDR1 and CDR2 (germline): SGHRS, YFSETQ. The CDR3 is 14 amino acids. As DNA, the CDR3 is TGTGCCAGCAGTTACGGGGCAGGGGGTTACGAGCAGTACTTC. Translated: CASSYGAGGYEQYF.

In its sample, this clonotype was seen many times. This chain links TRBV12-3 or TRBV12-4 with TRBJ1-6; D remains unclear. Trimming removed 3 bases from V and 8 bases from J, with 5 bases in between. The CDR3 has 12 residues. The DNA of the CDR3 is TGTGCCAGCAGTTTCGCAGATTCACCCCTCCACTTT. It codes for CASSFADSPLHF.

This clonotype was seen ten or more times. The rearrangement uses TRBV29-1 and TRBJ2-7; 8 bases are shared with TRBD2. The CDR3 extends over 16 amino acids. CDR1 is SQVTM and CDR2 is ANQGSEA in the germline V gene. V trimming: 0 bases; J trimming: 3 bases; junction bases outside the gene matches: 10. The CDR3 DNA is TGCAGCGTTGAAGATCGGAGTGCGGGGGGCCTCTACGAGCAGTACTTC. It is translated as CSVEDRSAGGLYEQYF.

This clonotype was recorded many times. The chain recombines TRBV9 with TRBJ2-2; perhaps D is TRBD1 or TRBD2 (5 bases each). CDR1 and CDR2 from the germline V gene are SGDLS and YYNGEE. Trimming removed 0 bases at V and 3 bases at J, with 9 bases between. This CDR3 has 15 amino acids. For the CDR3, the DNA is TGTGCCAGCAGCGTAGATGGGGGTTACACCGGGGAGCTGTTTTTT. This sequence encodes CASSVDGGYTGELFF.

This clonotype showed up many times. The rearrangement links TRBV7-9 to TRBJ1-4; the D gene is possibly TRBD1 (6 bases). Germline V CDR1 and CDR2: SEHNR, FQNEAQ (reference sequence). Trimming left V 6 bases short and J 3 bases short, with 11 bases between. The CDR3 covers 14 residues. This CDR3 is CASRQQGPNEKLFF. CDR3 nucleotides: TGTGCCAGCAGACAACAGGGCCCTAATGAAAAACTGTTTTTT.

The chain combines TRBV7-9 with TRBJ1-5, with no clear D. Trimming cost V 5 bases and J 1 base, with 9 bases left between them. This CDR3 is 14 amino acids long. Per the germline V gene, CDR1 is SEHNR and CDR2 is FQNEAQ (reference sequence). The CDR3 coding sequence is TGTGCCAGCAGCCATGACCTGAGCAATCAGCCCCAGCATTTT. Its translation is CASSHDLSNQPQHF.

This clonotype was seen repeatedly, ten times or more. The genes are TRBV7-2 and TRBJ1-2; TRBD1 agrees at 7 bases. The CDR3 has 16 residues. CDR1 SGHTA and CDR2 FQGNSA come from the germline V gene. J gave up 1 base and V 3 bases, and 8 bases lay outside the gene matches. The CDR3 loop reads CASSLAGTAFNYGYTF. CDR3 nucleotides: TGTGCCAGCAGCTTGGCCGGGACAGCGTTTAACTATGGCTACACCTTC. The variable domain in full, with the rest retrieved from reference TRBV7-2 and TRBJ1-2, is GAGVSQSPSNKVTEKGKDVELRCDPISGHTALYWYRQSLGQGLEFLIYFQGNSAPDKSGLPSDRFSAERTGGSVSTLTIQRTQQEDSAVYLCASSLAGTAFNYGYTFGSGTRLTVV.

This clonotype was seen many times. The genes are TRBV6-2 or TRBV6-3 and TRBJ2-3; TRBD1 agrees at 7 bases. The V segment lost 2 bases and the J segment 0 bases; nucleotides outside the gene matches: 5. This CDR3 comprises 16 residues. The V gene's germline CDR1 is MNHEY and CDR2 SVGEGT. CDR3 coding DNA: TGTGCCAGCAGTTACCGGGACAGCTCTAGCACAGATACGCAGTATTTT. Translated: CASSYRDSSSTDTQYF.

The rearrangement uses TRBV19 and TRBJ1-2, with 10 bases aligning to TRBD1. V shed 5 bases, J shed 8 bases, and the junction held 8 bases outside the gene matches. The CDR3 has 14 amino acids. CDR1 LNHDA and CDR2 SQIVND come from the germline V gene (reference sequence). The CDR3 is CASSSRQGAGGYTF. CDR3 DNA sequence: TGTGCCAGTAGTTCCCGACAGGGGGCGGGGGGCTACACCTTC.

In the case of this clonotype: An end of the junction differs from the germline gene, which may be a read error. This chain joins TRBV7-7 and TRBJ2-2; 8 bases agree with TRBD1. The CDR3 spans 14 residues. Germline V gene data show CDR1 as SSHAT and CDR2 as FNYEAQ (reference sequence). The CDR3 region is CASRPGQGHGELLF. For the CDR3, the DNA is TGTGCTAGCAGGCCAGGACAGGGCCACGGGGAGCTGCTTTTT.

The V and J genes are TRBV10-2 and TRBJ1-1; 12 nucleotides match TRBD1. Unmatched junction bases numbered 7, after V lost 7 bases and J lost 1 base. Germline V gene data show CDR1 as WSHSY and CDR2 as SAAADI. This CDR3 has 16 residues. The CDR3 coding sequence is TGCGCCAGCAACGCCGGGACAGGGGGCGAGAACACTGAAGCTTTCTTT. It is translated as CASNAGTGGENTEAFF.

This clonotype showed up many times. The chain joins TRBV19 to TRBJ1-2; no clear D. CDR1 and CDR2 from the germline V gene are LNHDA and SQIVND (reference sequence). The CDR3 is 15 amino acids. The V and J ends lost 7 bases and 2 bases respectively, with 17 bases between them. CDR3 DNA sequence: TGTGCCAGTACCATTGGGCGGGGATTGAACTATGGCTACACCTTC. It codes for CASTIGRGLNYGYTF. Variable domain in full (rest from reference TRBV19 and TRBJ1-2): DGGITQSPKYLFRKEGQNVTLSCEQNLNHDAMYWYRQDPGQGLRLIYYSQIVNDFQKGDIAEGYSVSREKKESFPLTVTSAQKNPTAFYLCASTIGRGLNYGYTFGSGTRLTVV.

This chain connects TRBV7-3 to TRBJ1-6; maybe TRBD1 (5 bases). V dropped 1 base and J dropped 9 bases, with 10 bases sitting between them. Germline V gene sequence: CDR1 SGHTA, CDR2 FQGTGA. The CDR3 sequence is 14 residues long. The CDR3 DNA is TGTGCCAGCAGCTTAAGGTCAGGGAGTTCACCCCTCCACTTT. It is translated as CASSLRSGSSPLHF. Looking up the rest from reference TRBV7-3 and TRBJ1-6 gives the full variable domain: GAGVSQTPSNKVTEKGKYVELRCDPISGHTALYWYRQSLGQGPEFLIYFQGTGAADDSGLPNDRFFAVRPEGSVSTLKIQRTERGDSAVYLCASSLRSGSSPLHFGNGTRLTVT.

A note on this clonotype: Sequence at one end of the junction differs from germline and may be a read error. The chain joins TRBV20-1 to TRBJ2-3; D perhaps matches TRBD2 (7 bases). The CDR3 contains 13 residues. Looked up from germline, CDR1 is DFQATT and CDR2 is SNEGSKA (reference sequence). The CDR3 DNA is TGCAGCGCTAGGGGGGGGGCCACAGATACGCAGTATTTT. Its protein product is CSARGGATDTQYF.

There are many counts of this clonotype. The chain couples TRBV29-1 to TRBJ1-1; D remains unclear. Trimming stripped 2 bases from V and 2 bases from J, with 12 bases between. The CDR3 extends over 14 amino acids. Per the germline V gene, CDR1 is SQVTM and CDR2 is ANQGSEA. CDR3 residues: CSVEWLWGNTEAFF. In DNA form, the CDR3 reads TGCAGCGTTGAATGGCTCTGGGGAAACACTGAAGCTTTCTTT.

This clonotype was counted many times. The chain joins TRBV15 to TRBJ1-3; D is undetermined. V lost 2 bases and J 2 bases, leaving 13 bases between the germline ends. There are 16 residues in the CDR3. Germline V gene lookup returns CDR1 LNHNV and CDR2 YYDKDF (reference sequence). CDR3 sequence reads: CATSRRLQTAGNTIYF. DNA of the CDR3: TGTGCCACCAGCAGAAGGCTCCAGACCGCTGGAAACACCATATATTTT.

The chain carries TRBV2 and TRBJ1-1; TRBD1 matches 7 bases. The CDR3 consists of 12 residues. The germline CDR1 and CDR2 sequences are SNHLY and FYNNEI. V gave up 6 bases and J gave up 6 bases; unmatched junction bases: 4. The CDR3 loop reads CASSGQDAEAFF. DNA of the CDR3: TGTGCCAGCAGCGGACAGGACGCTGAAGCTTTCTTT.

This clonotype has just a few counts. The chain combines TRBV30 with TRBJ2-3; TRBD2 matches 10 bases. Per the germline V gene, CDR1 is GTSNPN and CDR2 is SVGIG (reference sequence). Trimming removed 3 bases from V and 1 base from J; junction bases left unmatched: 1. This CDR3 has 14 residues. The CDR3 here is CAWRGLAGTDTQYF. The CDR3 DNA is TGTGCCTGGAGAGGACTAGCGGGCACAGATACGCAGTATTTT.

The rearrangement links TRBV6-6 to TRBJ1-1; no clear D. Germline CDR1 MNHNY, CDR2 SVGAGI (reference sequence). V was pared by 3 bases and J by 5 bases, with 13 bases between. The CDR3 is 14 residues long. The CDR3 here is CASSYSGGMTEAFF. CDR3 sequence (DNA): TGTGCCAGCAGTTATTCTGGTGGGATGACTGAAGCTTTCTTT.

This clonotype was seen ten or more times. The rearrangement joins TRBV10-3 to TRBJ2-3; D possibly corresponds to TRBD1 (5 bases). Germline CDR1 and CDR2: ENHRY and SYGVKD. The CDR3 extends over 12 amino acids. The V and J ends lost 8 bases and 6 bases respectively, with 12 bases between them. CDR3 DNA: TGTGCCATCGGGGCCGATTGGGATACGCAGTATTTT. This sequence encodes CAIGADWDTQYF.

CDR3 coding DNA: TGTGCCAGCAGCCCCAGACAGGGATTGAAGGGCTACACCTTC. It is translated as CASSPRQGLKGYTF. The chain uses TRBV11-3 and TRBJ1-2; 7 positions match TRBD1. Germline-derived CDR1 and CDR2 are SGHNT and YENEEA. The CDR3 spans 14 residues. V was pared by 5 bases and J by 8 bases, with 11 bases of the junction left unmatched. Full variable domain (outside the CDR3, taken from reference TRBV11-3 and TRBJ1-2): EAGVVQSPRYKIIEKKQPVAFWCNPISGHNTLYWYLQNLGQGPELLIRYENEEAVDDSQLPKDRFSAERLKGVDSTLKIQPAELGDSAVYLCASSPRQGLKGYTFGSGTRLTVV.

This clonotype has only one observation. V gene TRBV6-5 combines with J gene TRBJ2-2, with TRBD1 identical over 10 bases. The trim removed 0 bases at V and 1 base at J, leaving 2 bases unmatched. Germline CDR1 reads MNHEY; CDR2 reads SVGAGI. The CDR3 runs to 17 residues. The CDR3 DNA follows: TGTGCCAGCAGTTACTCGACAGGGGGCGGGAACACCGGGGAGCTGTTTTTT. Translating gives CASSYSTGGGNTGELFF.

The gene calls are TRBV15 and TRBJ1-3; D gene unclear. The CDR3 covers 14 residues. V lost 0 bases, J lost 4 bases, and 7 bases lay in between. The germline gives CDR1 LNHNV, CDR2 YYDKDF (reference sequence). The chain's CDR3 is CATSRDQTGNTIYF. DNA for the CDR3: TGTGCCACCAGCAGAGATCAAACAGGAAACACCATATATTTT.